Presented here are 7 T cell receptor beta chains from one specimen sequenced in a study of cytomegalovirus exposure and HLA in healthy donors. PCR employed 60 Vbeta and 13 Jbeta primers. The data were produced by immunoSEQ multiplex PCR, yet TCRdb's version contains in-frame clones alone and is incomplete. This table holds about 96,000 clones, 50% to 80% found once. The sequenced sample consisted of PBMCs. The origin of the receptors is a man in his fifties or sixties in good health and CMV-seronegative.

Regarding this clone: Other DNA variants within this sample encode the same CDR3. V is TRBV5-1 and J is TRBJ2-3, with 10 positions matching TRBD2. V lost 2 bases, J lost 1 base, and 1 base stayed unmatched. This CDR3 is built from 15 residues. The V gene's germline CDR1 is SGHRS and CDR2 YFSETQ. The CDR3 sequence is CASSFGTSGTDTQYF. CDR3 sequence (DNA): TGCGCCAGCAGCTTCGGGACTAGCGGCACAGATACGCAGTATTTT.

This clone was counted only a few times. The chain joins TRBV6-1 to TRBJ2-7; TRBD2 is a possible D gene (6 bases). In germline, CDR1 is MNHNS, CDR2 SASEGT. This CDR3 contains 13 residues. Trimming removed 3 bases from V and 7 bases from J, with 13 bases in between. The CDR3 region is CASSERREREQYF. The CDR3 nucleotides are TGTGCCAGCAGTGAGAGACGGGAGCGGGAGCAGTACTTC.

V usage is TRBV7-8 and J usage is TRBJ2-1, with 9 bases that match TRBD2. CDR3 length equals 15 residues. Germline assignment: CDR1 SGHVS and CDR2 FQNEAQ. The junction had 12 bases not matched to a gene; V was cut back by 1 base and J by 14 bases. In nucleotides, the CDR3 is TGTGCCAGCAGCTTAGGAAGTAGCGGGGGCCTCGTCGAGTTCTTC. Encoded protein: CASSLGSSGGLVEFF.

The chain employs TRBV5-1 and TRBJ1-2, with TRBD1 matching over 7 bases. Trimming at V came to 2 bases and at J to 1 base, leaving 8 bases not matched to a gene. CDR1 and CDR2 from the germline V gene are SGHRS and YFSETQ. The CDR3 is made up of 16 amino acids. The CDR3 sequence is CASSLQGSVGNYGYTF. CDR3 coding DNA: TGCGCCAGCAGCTTACAGGGGAGTGTTGGTAACTATGGCTACACCTTC.

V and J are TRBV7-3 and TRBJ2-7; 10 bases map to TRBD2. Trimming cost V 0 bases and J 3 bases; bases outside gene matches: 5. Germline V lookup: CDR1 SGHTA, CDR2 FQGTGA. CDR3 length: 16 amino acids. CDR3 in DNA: TGTGCCAGCAGCTTAACTAGCGGGGGGCCCAACTACGAGCAGTACTTC. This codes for CASSLTSGGPNYEQYF.

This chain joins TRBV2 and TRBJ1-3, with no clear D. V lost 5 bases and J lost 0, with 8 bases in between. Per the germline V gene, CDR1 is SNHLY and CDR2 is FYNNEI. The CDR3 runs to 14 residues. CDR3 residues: CASSTGSSGNTIYF. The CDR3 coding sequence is TGTGCCAGCAGTACGGGGAGCTCTGGAAACACCATATATTTT.

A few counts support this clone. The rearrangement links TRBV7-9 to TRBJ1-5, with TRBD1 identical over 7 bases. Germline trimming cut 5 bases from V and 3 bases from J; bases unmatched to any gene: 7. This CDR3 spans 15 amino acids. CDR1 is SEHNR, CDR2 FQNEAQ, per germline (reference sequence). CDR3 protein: CASSTTGQLNQPQHF. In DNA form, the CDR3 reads TGTGCCAGCAGCACTACGGGACAGCTCAATCAGCCCCAGCATTTT.